Below are 23 T cell receptor beta chains sequenced from a single sample in a study of T cell changes during pregnancy in multiple sclerosis. Sequenced by immunoSEQ multiplex PCR; TCRdb stores in-frame clones only, minus some. The sample has roughly 60,000 clones, about nine tenths seen once. Specimen: peripheral blood, collected in the second trimester of pregnancy. These TCRs come from a female donor with multiple sclerosis, enrolled in a pregnancy study.

The chain recombines TRBV6-5 with TRBJ1-2; perhaps TRBD1 as D (5 bases). The V end was cut by 2 bases, the J end by 4 bases, with 11 bases between. The CDR3 spans 14 residues. The V gene's germline CDR1 is MNHEY and CDR2 SVGAGI. In DNA, the CDR3 is TGTGCCAGCAGTTACAACCGGGGGGGCTATGGCTACACCTTC. Its translation: CASSYNRGGYGYTF.

The chain recombines TRBV2 with TRBJ1-5; unclear D gene. This CDR3 spans 11 amino acids. The V end was cut by 3 bases, the J end by 9 bases, with 6 bases between. Germline lookup yields CDR1 SNHLY and CDR2 FYNNEI. CDR3 DNA sequence: TGTGCCAGCAGTGATACCGGGCCCCAGCATTTT. Translated: CASSDTGPQHF.

The chain recombines TRBV11-2 with TRBJ2-3; TRBD2 is a possible D gene (6 bases). V was pared by 7 bases and J by 11 bases, with 16 bases between. The germline V gene has CDR1 SGHAT and CDR2 FQNNGV. The CDR3 has 12 amino acids. In nucleotides, the CDR3 is TGTGCCAGCAACAAGTGGGGGGTAGAGCAGTATTTT. Amino acid sequence: CASNKWGVEQYF.

The chain recombines TRBV6-5 with TRBJ1-1; 7 nucleotides align to TRBD1. V lost 2 bases to trimming and J lost 6 bases; unmatched junction nucleotides: 6. The CDR3 contains 14 residues. Germline CDR1 reads MNHEY; CDR2 reads SVGAGI. CDR3 coding DNA: TGTGCCAGCAGTTACAACAGGGGAGGATCTGAAGCTTTCTTT. Translated, it gives CASSYNRGGSEAFF.

The chain joins TRBV7-9 to TRBJ2-3, with TRBD2 identical over 14 bases. Germline V gene sequence: CDR1 SEHNR, CDR2 FQNEAQ (reference sequence). This CDR3 has 16 amino acids. V trimming: 5 bases; J trimming: 6 bases; junction bases outside the gene matches: 7. This chain's CDR3 is CASSLTSGRATDTQYF. CDR3 nucleotide sequence: TGTGCCAGCAGCCTGACTAGCGGGAGGGCGACGGATACGCAGTATTTT.

The J gene is TRBJ2-7, the V gene TRBV28, with 9 bases that match TRBD1. CDR1 and CDR2 from the germline V gene are MDHEN and SYDVKM. V lost 7 bases and J lost 5; bases outside the gene matches: 12. The CDR3 is 15 amino acids. The CDR3, as DNA: TGTGCCAGCACCACCTTCGGGACAGGGATGGACGAGCAGTACTTC. Its protein product is CASTTFGTGMDEQYF.

J is TRBJ2-5 and V is TRBV5-1; D ambiguous. There are 14 residues in the CDR3. With 0 bases removed from V and 2 bases from J, the gap between germline ends came to 8 bases. Germline V lookup: CDR1 SGHRS, CDR2 YFSETQ. CDR3 amino acids: CASSLGSTQETQYF. DNA for the CDR3: TGCGCCAGCAGCTTGGGCAGTACACAAGAGACCCAGTACTTC.

J is TRBJ1-1 and V is TRBV5-1, with D hard to call. This CDR3 is built from 15 residues. The V gene lost 4 bases and the J gene lost 5 bases, with 18 bases spanning the gap. The germline V gene encodes CDR1 SGHRS and CDR2 YFSETQ. In DNA form, the CDR3 reads TGCGCCAGCAGCCCGATAGGGAGGAGTGAGACTGAAGCTTTCTTT. It encodes CASSPIGRSETEAFF. The full variable domain, rest sourced from reference TRBV5-1 and TRBJ1-1, is KAGVTQTPRYLIKTRGQQVTLSCSPISGHRSVSWYQQTPGQGLQFLFEYFSETQRNKGNFPGRFSGRQFSNSRSEMNVSTLELGDSALYLCASSPIGRSETEAFFGQGTRLTVV.

CDR3 amino acids: CASSQQGNYGYTF. The CDR3 nucleotides read TGTGCCAGCAGTCAACAGGGGAACTATGGCTACACCTTC. This chain connects TRBV28 to TRBJ1-2, with TRBD1 matching over 7 bases. V shed 5 bases, J shed 2 bases, and the junction held 2 bases outside the gene matches. The CDR3 sequence is 13 residues long. Germline V gene sequence: CDR1 MDHEN, CDR2 SYDVKM.

The J gene is TRBJ2-1, the V gene TRBV6-1; D possibly corresponds to TRBD1 (6 bases). The CDR3 covers 15 residues. The V gene lost 2 bases and the J gene lost 14 bases, with 22 bases spanning the gap. CDR1 is MNHNS, CDR2 SASEGT, per germline. The DNA of the CDR3 is TGTGCCAGCAGTGAAAAGTGGGGGCTAGTAGGGATAGAGTTCTTC. Its protein product is CASSEKWGLVGIEFF.

The chain recombines TRBV7-8 with TRBJ2-7; 7 bases fit TRBD1. This CDR3 is 14 amino acids long. J lost 9 bases, V lost 5 bases, and 13 bases had no gene match. CDR1 and CDR2 (germline): SGHVS, FQNEAQ. DNA for the CDR3: TGTGCCAGCAGCCGCCTAACAGGGGTCGACGGGCAGTACTTC. Residues: CASSRLTGVDGQYF.

The V gene is TRBV7-2, the J gene TRBJ2-1; 9 bases line up with TRBD2. Germline V lookup: CDR1 SGHTA, CDR2 FQGNSA. The CDR3 length is 16 residues. V lost 4 bases and J lost 5; bases outside the gene matches: 9. Here the CDR3 reads CASSSTLAGSDNEQFF. As DNA, the CDR3 is TGTGCCAGCAGCTCGACCCTAGCGGGATCCGACAATGAGCAGTTCTTC. Based on the CDR3 plus reference TRBV7-2 and TRBJ2-1, the full variable domain is GAGVSQSPSNKVTEKGKDVELRCDPISGHTALYWYRQSLGQGLEFLIYFQGNSAPDKSGLPSDRFSAERTGGSVSTLTIQRTQQEDSAVYLCASSSTLAGSDNEQFFGPGTRLTVL.

This chain uses TRBV9 with TRBJ2-3; maybe TRBD2 (5 bases). From germline, CDR1 is SGDLS and CDR2 YYNGEE. The CDR3 extends over 17 amino acids. Trimming removed 4 bases at V and 5 bases at J, with 23 bases between. The CDR3 DNA is TGTGCCAGCAGCCCCCGTAGGTTGAGGGAGAAGAGAGATACGCAGTATTTT. Translated, it gives CASSPRRLREKRDTQYF.

This clone appeared once. The CDR3 is CASAEAVPVYNEQFF. The CDR3 DNA is TGTGCCAGCGCCGAGGCGGTCCCCGTTTACAATGAGCAGTTCTTC. V is TRBV2 and J is TRBJ2-1; D gene uncertain. Germline CDR1 is SNHLY and CDR2 is FYNNEI. The CDR3 extends over 15 amino acids. Deletions cut 8 bases from V and 4 bases from J, with 18 bases between. Using reference TRBV2 and TRBJ2-1 for the parts outside the CDR3, the full variable domain is EPEVTQTPSHQVTQMGQEVILRCVPISNHLYFYWYRQILGQKVEFLVSFYNNEISEKSEIFDDQFSVERPDGSNFTLKIRSTKLEDSAMYFCASAEAVPVYNEQFFGPGTRLTVL.

This chain joins TRBV7-2 and TRBJ2-3; 10 nucleotides line up with TRBD1. The V gene's germline CDR1 is SGHTA and CDR2 FQGNSA. After removal of 5 bases from V and 1 base from J, the junction contained 6 bases not matched to a gene. The CDR3 is 16 amino acids. The CDR3 sequence is CASSAGQGYGTDTQYF. The CDR3 DNA sequence: TGTGCCAGCAGCGCGGGACAGGGGTATGGCACAGATACGCAGTATTTT. Complete variable domain (other parts from reference TRBV7-2 and TRBJ2-3): GAGVSQSPSNKVTEKGKDVELRCDPISGHTALYWYRQSLGQGLEFLIYFQGNSAPDKSGLPSDRFSAERTGGSVSTLTIQRTQQEDSAVYLCASSAGQGYGTDTQYFGPGTRLTVL.

V gene TRBV6-1 combines with J gene TRBJ1-2; D might be TRBD1 (5 bases). Germline V gives CDR1 MNHNS, CDR2 SASEGT. The CDR3 has 13 amino acids. Trimming stripped 2 bases from V and 10 bases from J, with 14 bases between. CDR3 sequence: CASSETGVRAYTF. CDR3 sequence (DNA): TGTGCCAGCAGTGAAACAGGAGTTCGGGCCTACACCTTC.

The genes are TRBV18 and TRBJ1-1, with a tentative D call TRBD1 (6 bases). Trimming pared 5 bases from V and 2 bases from J, leaving 9 bases between. The CDR3 has 13 amino acids. Germline V gene lookup returns CDR1 KGHSH and CDR2 LQKENI. CDR3 DNA: TGTGCCAGCTCAACGGGACATAACACTGAAGCTTTCTTT. Residues: CASSTGHNTEAFF.

The chain couples TRBV6-4 to TRBJ2-1; no reliable D call. CDR1 MRHNA and CDR2 SNTAGT come from the germline V gene. The CDR3 spans 15 residues. The V end was cut by 4 bases, the J end by 4 bases, with 14 bases between. The CDR3 loop is CASSGTQESYNEQFF. CDR3 nucleotides: TGTGCCAGCAGTGGAACGCAGGAAAGTTACAATGAGCAGTTCTTC.

This clone was seen only once. The chain combines TRBV6-4 with TRBJ1-5, with D possibly TRBD1 on 5 matching bases. Trimming took off 3 bases at V and 1 base at J, with 13 bases between the two ends. This CDR3 spans 16 amino acids. The germline gives CDR1 MRHNA, CDR2 SNTAGT. The CDR3: CASSEKGRVSNQPQHF. CDR3 in DNA: TGTGCCAGCAGTGAAAAGGGCAGGGTAAGCAATCAGCCCCAGCATTTT.

This chain joins TRBV25-1 and TRBJ2-3, with D unresolved. The CDR3 runs 12 residues. Germline V CDR1 and CDR2: MGHDK, SYGVNS. Trimming removed 7 bases at V and 1 base at J, with 6 bases between. The CDR3 reads CASNRGTDTQYF. The DNA of the CDR3 is TGTGCCAGCAACCGAGGCACAGATACGCAGTATTTT.

The chain couples TRBV27 to TRBJ2-1; 10 bases map to TRBD2. The germline V gene encodes CDR1 MNHEY and CDR2 SMNVEV (reference sequence). The CDR3 runs 13 residues. V gave up 8 bases and J gave up 3 bases; unmatched junction bases: 1. CDR3: CASGLAVYNEQFF. The CDR3 nucleotides read TGTGCCAGCGGACTAGCGGTCTACAATGAGCAGTTCTTC.

The rearrangement uses TRBV29-1 and TRBJ1-1; 10 bases agree with TRBD1. Trimming at V came to 1 base and at J to 5 bases, leaving 4 bases not matched to a gene. CDR3 length equals 14 residues. Per the germline V gene, CDR1 is SQVTM and CDR2 is ANQGSEA. The CDR3 DNA reads as TGCAGCGTTGAAGCAAGGACAGGGGGTACTGAAGCTTTCTTT. Translating gives CSVEARTGGTEAFF.

This sequence joins TRBV6-5 and TRBJ1-1, with unresolved D. The CDR3 covers 14 residues. V was pared by 5 bases and J by 5 bases, with 15 bases between. Per germline, CDR1 MNHEY and CDR2 SVGAGI. The CDR3 coding sequence is TGTGCCAGCAGTGAATATCGGGTCGGAACTGAAGCTTTCTTT. This translates into CASSEYRVGTEAFF.